The TCR beta chain under discussion was sequenced for a study of T cell repertoires in cytomegalovirus infection. Study context: Carrying CMV and the relevant HLA type showed in public TCR beta signatures.

This clonotype was counted many times. The antigen is not known. This CDR3 spans 15 amino acids. J was trimmed by 4 bases and V by 2 bases; bases with no gene match: 5. Germline-derived CDR1 and CDR2 are SGHAT and FQDESV (reference sequence). Study results and limitations: Dominating the ex vivo response were HLA-C-restricted CMV-specific TCR beta clonotypes.

TCRdb independently ran MiXCR on the reads; one entry per CDR3 protein. In the table there are approximately 500,000 distinct CDR3 sequences, about 17% of which are singletons. The sample consisted of CD8+ T cells from PBMCs. This sequence joins TRBV11-1 and TRBJ2-1; 7 nucleotides line up with TRBD1. The sequence came from a human donor in good health (CMV status not recorded). Some clones in this sample may be carry-over from other donors' samples. In DNA form, the CDR3 reads TGTGCCAGCAGCTTACACAGGGGCCTTTACAATGAGCAGTTCTTC. It translates to CASSLHRGLYNEQFF.